This entry lists 17 T cell receptor beta chains sequenced from one sample in a study of spatial heterogeneity in lung cancer. Via MiXCR, TCRdb re-called the 5' RACE reads, giving one row per CDR3 protein. The sample consists of about 48,000 distinct CDR3 sequences, approximately 5% of them appearing once. Time point noted: sample taken at primary tumor resection. The specimen comprised PBMCs, sampled at surgery. The receptors come from a male donor with early-stage non-small cell lung cancer.

This clonotype has just a few counts. The chain has TRBV5-1 and TRBJ2-2; D is unresolved. V dropped 2 bases and J dropped 2 bases, with 10 bases sitting between them. The germline V gene has CDR1 SGHRS and CDR2 YFSETQ. The CDR3 length is 15 residues. CDR3 bases: TGCGCCAGCAGCTTATCCGAACCAAACACCGGGGAGCTGTTTTTT. Protein sequence: CASSLSEPNTGELFF.

The sample holds many counts of this clonotype. The chain employs TRBV20-1 and TRBJ2-1, with TRBD2 identical over 8 bases. The J segment lost 0 bases and the V segment lost 7 bases, leaving 5 bases of the junction unmatched. CDR3 length equals 14 residues. Looked up from germline, CDR1 is DFQATT and CDR2 is SNEGSKA (reference sequence). The chain's CDR3 is CSVPSGSSYNEQFF. CDR3 nucleotides: TGCAGTGTCCCGAGCGGGAGCTCCTACAATGAGCAGTTCTTC.

This clonotype was seen ten or more times. The chain carries TRBV29-1 and TRBJ2-2; TRBD1 might be the D (5 bases). CDR1 and CDR2 from the germline V gene are SQVTM and ANQGSEA. V was pared by 4 bases and J by 1 base, with 7 bases between. The CDR3 is 13 residues long. The CDR3 bases are TGCAGCGTTGGTCAGGGGAACACCGGGGAGCTGTTTTTT. It translates to CSVGQGNTGELFF.

This clonotype was observed at least ten times. The V call is TRBV12-3 or TRBV12-4, the J call TRBJ1-1; D call uncertain. The CDR3 is 13 amino acids. V gave up 3 bases and J gave up 4 bases, with 9 bases separating them. The CDR3 bases are TGTGCCAGCAGTTTGGAGGCTGCCACTGAAGCTTTCTTT. It codes for CASSLEAATEAFF.

At least ten counts were recorded for this clonotype. This chain connects TRBV7-9 to TRBJ2-2, with 9 bases matching TRBD2. The CDR3 covers 15 residues. Germline CDR1 and CDR2: SEHNR and FQNEAQ (reference sequence). V was pared by 4 bases and J by 0 bases, with 0 bases of the junction left unmatched. The CDR3 coding sequence is TGTGCCAGCAGCTCTAGCGGGGCGAACACCGGGGAGCTGTTTTTT. Encoded protein: CASSSSGANTGELFF. The entire variable domain, with the rest obtained from reference TRBV7-9 and TRBJ2-2, is as follows: DTGVSQNPRHKITKRGQNVTFRCDPISEHNRLYWYRQTLGQGPEFLTYFQNEAQLEKSRLLSDRFSAERPKGSFSTLEIQRTEQGDSAMYLCASSSSGANTGELFFGEGSRLTVL.

This clonotype was seen ten or more times. The chain is built from TRBV12-3 or TRBV12-4 and TRBJ2-3; 9 bases align to TRBD1. Unmatched junction bases numbered 3, after V lost 5 bases and J lost 3 bases. This CDR3 has 14 residues. The CDR3: CASSQGTGTDTQYF. CDR3 sequence (DNA): TGTGCCAGCAGTCAAGGGACAGGGACAGATACGCAGTATTTT.

This clonotype was seen at least ten times. This chain connects TRBV7-2 to TRBJ1-2; no reliable D call. The CDR3 covers 17 residues. CDR1 is SGHTA and CDR2 is FQGNSA in the germline V gene. V was trimmed by 7 bases and J by 1 base, leaving 22 bases between them. In DNA, the CDR3 is TGTGCCAGCATCTCCGAAATTTCAGGAGGGATTAACTATGGCTACACCTTC. Translated, it gives CASISEISGGINYGYTF.

There are many counts of this clonotype. This rearrangement joins TRBV12-3 or TRBV12-4 to TRBJ2-2; TRBD2 is a possible D gene (6 bases). The CDR3 extends over 17 amino acids. V lost 7 bases to trimming and J lost 3 bases, with 21 bases between them. The DNA for the CDR3 is TGTGCCAGCACCTTAGAAGGAAGCGGGCCTTACACCGGGGAGCTGTTTTTT. Translated, it gives CASTLEGSGPYTGELFF.

In its sample, this clonotype was seen a few times. V and J are TRBV5-1 and TRBJ1-2; 8 bases map to TRBD1. V dropped 1 base and J dropped 4; count of bases not matched to a gene: 6. Germline V gene lookup returns CDR1 SGHRS and CDR2 YFSETQ. The CDR3 has 15 amino acids. For the CDR3, the DNA is TGCGCCAGCAGCTTGACCGGACAGGGAGGCTATGGCTACACCTTC. It yields the protein CASSLTGQGGYGYTF.

The chain combines TRBV15 with TRBJ2-1; 11 nucleotides match TRBD2. Germline values: CDR1 LNHNV, CDR2 YYDKDF (reference sequence). The CDR3 extends over 16 amino acids. Trimming took 3 bases from V and 4 from J; bases not matched to a gene: 5. CDR3 DNA: TGTGCCACCAGCAGGAGTAGCGGGAGGGATTACAATGAGCAGTTCTTC. It is translated as CATSRSSGRDYNEQFF.

This clonotype has a count of ten or more. A junction boundary mismatches the germline segment, possibly from a read error. J is TRBJ2-5 and V is TRBV5-1, with 10 bases matching TRBD2. Germline V gene data show CDR1 as SGHRS and CDR2 as YFSETQ. This CDR3 spans 14 amino acids. CDR3 in DNA: TGCGCAAGCAAGCAGCGGGAGGGCCAAGAGACCCAGTACTTC. As protein: CASKQREGQETQYF.

The sample holds many counts of this clonotype. The chain is built from TRBV5-1 and TRBJ2-7, with 10 bases identical to TRBD2. CDR1 and CDR2 from the germline V gene are SGHRS and YFSETQ. The CDR3 totals 15 residues. The junction had 2 bases not matched to a gene; V was cut back by 0 bases and J by 2 bases. The CDR3 region has the DNA TGCGCCAGCAGCTTGGGGACTAGCGGTGCCTACGAGCAGTACTTC. This sequence encodes CASSLGTSGAYEQYF.

This clonotype was observed at least ten times. The chain uses TRBV5-1 and TRBJ2-7; D might be TRBD1 (6 bases). Germline CDR1 and CDR2: SGHRS and YFSETQ. The CDR3 runs to 14 residues. Trimming stripped 0 bases from V and 3 bases from J, with 10 bases between. CDR3 DNA: TGCGCCAGCAGCTTGGGGGGGCGGAACTACGAGCAGTACTTC. It encodes CASSLGGRNYEQYF.

Many counts were recorded for this clonotype. The rearrangement links TRBV7-9 to TRBJ2-7; D gene ambiguous. V was shortened by 2 bases and J by 6 bases, with 5 bases between the two germline ends. CDR1 SEHNR and CDR2 FQNEAQ come from the germline V gene (reference sequence). The CDR3 is 11 amino acids. CDR3 amino acids: CASSLPPEQYF. The DNA of the CDR3 is TGTGCCAGCAGCTTACCCCCCGAGCAGTACTTC.

This clonotype occurred a few times. This chain links TRBV29-1 with TRBJ1-1, with D uncertain. Germline loops: CDR1 SQVTM, CDR2 ANQGSEA. V lost 3 bases, J lost 7 bases, and 3 bases lay in between. The CDR3 spans 9 residues. Written as DNA, the CDR3 is TGCAGCGTTGATCGTGAAGCTTTCTTT. It codes for CSVDREAFF. Based on the CDR3 plus reference TRBV29-1 and TRBJ1-1, the full variable domain is SAVISQKPSRDICQRGTSLTIQCQVDSQVTMMFWYRQQPGQSLTLIATANQGSEATYESGFVIDKFPISRPNLTFSTLTVSNMSPEDSSIYLCSVDREAFFGQGTRLTVV.

This clonotype was recorded a few times. The chain links TRBV11-2 to TRBJ2-3; D not certain. The ends were cut back, 5 bases at V and 2 bases at J, with 5 bases in the middle. The CDR3 contains 12 residues. Germline-derived CDR1 and CDR2 are SGHAT and FQNNGV. The CDR3 is CASSHTTDTQYF. The CDR3 region has the DNA TGTGCCAGCAGCCACACCACAGATACGCAGTATTTT. The variable domain in full, with the rest retrieved from reference TRBV11-2 and TRBJ2-3, is EAGVAQSPRYKIIEKRQSVAFWCNPISGHATLYWYQQILGQGPKLLIQFQNNGVVDDSQLPKDRFSAERLKGVDSTLKIQPAKLEDSAVYLCASSHTTDTQYFGPGTRLTVL.

This clonotype was seen repeatedly, ten times or more. This chain uses TRBV29-1 with TRBJ2-7; TRBD1 matches at 8 bases. The V gene end was trimmed by 3 bases and the J gene end by 10 bases; junction bases not matched to a gene: 5. Looked up from germline, CDR1 is SQVTM and CDR2 is ANQGSEA. The CDR3 is made up of 11 amino acids. CDR3 region: CSVDQGQGQYF. CDR3 DNA sequence: TGCAGCGTTGATCAAGGACAGGGACAGTACTTC.